The 14 T cell receptor beta chains reported below all come from one sample, sequenced in a study of blood T cell repertoires in COVID-19. TCRdb's table, derived via immunoSEQ multiplex PCR, lists solely in-frame clones and lacks some. The table lists 220,000 or so clones, 89% of them singletons. Sequenced: peripheral blood. These TCRs come from a man aged 55 to 70 who had recovered from COVID-19.

For the CDR3, the DNA is TGTGCCTGGAGGAGGGCGGGGGTGGCCTACGAGCAGTACTTC. Translating it yields CAWRRAGVAYEQYF. The chain joins TRBV30 to TRBJ2-7; 7 bases align to TRBD2. Germline lookup yields CDR1 GTSNPN and CDR2 SVGIG (reference sequence). The CDR3 runs to 14 residues. The J segment lost 2 bases and the V segment lost 3 bases, leaving 7 bases of the junction unmatched. The complete variable domain, with remaining parts taken from reference TRBV30 and TRBJ2-7, reads SQTIHQWPATLVQPVGSPLSLECTVEGTSNPNLYWYRQAAGRGLQLLFYSVGIGQISSEVPQNLSASRPQDRQFILSSKKLLLSDSGFYLCAWRRAGVAYEQYFGPGTRLTVT.

The chain has TRBV10-3 and TRBJ1-1; no definite D call. Trimming shortened V by 4 bases and J by 6 bases, and 12 bases separated the two germline ends. The germline V gene encodes CDR1 ENHRY and CDR2 SYGVKD. The CDR3 contains 13 residues. CDR3 protein: CAISVEGVAEAFF. CDR3 in DNA: TGTGCCATCAGTGTCGAGGGAGTCGCTGAAGCTTTCTTT.

This clone has only a few counts. The V and J genes are TRBV24-1 and TRBJ1-1, with D possibly matching TRBD1 (5 bases). CDR3 size: 14 residues. Trimming stripped 9 bases from V and 1 base from J, with 14 bases between. The germline V gene has CDR1 KGHDR and CDR2 SFDVKD. DNA of the CDR3: TGTGCCACCGCGCTTCAGGGAGGGAACACTGAAGCTTTCTTT. Its protein is CATALQGGNTEAFF.

V usage is TRBV5-1 and J usage is TRBJ2-5; TRBD2 matches 16 bases. There are 18 residues in the CDR3. Germline assignment: CDR1 SGHRS and CDR2 YFSETQ. The V segment lost 4 bases and the J segment 6 bases; nucleotides outside the gene matches: 12. The CDR3 loop is CASSPLGTSGRALKTQYF. DNA of the CDR3: TGCGCCAGCAGCCCCCTAGGGACTAGCGGGAGGGCCTTGAAGACCCAGTACTTC.

The rearrangement joins TRBV5-1 to TRBJ2-5; TRBD1 aligns across 12 bases. The J segment lost 5 bases and the V segment lost 4 bases, leaving 3 bases of the junction unmatched. CDR3 size: 14 residues. Germline CDR1 SGHRS, CDR2 YFSETQ. The CDR3 sequence: CASSQGTGGETQYF. The DNA of the CDR3 is TGCGCCAGCAGCCAAGGGACAGGGGGCGAGACCCAGTACTTC.

The genes are TRBV28 and TRBJ2-7; 11 bases agree with TRBD1. The trim removed 5 bases at V and 4 bases at J, leaving 10 bases unmatched. The CDR3 consists of 16 residues. Germline CDR1 reads MDHEN; CDR2 reads SYDVKM. The CDR3 nucleotides are TGTGCCAGCAGTAAACCAGGGACAGGGGGACTGTACGAGCAGTACTTC. Its protein is CASSKPGTGGLYEQYF.

The chain links TRBV3-1 (or the pseudogene TRBV3-2) to TRBJ2-7; TRBD2 matches 15 bases. CDR1 is LGHDT, CDR2 YNNKEL, per germline (reference sequence). The CDR3 is 16 amino acids. Germline trimming cut 1 base from V and 5 bases from J; bases unmatched to any gene: 3. The CDR3 nucleotides read TGTGCCAGCAGCCAAGCCAGGACTAGCGGGGGGGACGAGCAGTACTTC. This gives the protein CASSQARTSGGDEQYF.

A few counts support this clone. The chain couples TRBV2 to TRBJ2-5; 14 nucleotides align to TRBD2. The V segment lost 6 bases and the J segment 2 bases; nucleotides outside the gene matches: 2. The CDR3 sequence is 15 residues long. Germline V gives CDR1 SNHLY, CDR2 FYNNEI. CDR3 nucleotides: TGTGCCAGCAGAGGACTAGCGGGAGGTCAAGAGACCCAGTACTTC. Protein sequence: CASRGLAGGQETQYF.

The genes are TRBV7-3 and TRBJ2-5; 8 bases match TRBD2. The CDR3 runs to 15 residues. Per the germline V gene, CDR1 is SGHTA and CDR2 is FQGTGA. The junction had 11 bases not matched to a gene; V was cut back by 2 bases and J by 9 bases. The CDR3 bases are TGTGCCAGCAGCTTAGGCACTAGCGGTCGAGGGGCCCAGTACTTC. Amino acids: CASSLGTSGRGAQYF.

This clone showed up just once. This sequence joins TRBV28 and TRBJ1-2; unclear D gene. Between the trimmed V and J ends, which lost 6 bases and 8 bases, there was a span of 31 bases. There are 18 residues in the CDR3. The V gene's germline CDR1 is MDHEN and CDR2 SYDVKM. CDR3 sequence (DNA): TGTGCCAGCAGCCAGGCGGGGTGGGGTAAACCTTTCTCGGGAGGCTACACCTTC. It is translated as CASSQAGWGKPFSGGYTF.

V usage is TRBV18 and J usage is TRBJ2-5, with D possibly matching TRBD2 (6 bases). Trimming removed 3 bases at V and 4 bases at J, with 15 bases between. The CDR3 covers 15 residues. Germline V CDR1 and CDR2: KGHSH, LQKENI. CDR3 protein: CASSPRDSRGETQYF. The DNA for the CDR3 is TGTGCCAGCTCACCTCGGGACTCCCGAGGAGAGACCCAGTACTTC.

V usage is TRBV19 and J usage is TRBJ2-1; D not certain. Germline CDR1 and CDR2: LNHDA and SQIVND (reference sequence). Trimming removed 1 base at V and 9 bases at J, with 16 bases between. The CDR3 sequence is 15 residues long. The CDR3 DNA is TGTGCCAGTAGTATAGCAGGCCAGTTCATCGCTGAGCAGTTCTTC. This encodes CASSIAGQFIAEQFF.

This clone was detected once. The chain employs TRBV28 and TRBJ1-3, with a tentative D call TRBD1 (5 bases). V gave up 9 bases and J gave up 4 bases, with 13 bases separating them. The CDR3 is 13 amino acids. Germline assignment: CDR1 MDHEN and CDR2 SYDVKM. This CDR3 reads CASNQGPGNTIYF. The CDR3 coding sequence is TGTGCCAGTAACCAGGGTCCGGGAAACACCATATATTTT.

The chain employs TRBV12-3 or TRBV12-4 and TRBJ1-2; D gene uncertain. The length of the CDR3 is 12 residues. Trimming pared 6 bases from V and 3 bases from J, leaving 8 bases between. CDR3 residues: CASSLADYGYTF. In DNA, the CDR3 is TGTGCCAGCAGCCTGGCTGACTATGGCTACACCTTC.